Included here is one T cell receptor (beta chain) sequence, with context. Its cognate antigen is unknown. CDR1 and CDR2 from the germline V gene are MNHNS and SASEGT. The CDR3 totals 17 residues. V lost 0 bases to trimming and J lost 3 bases, with 17 bases between them. The record originates from a study of cytomegalovirus exposure and HLA in healthy donors. Findings of the study overall: Productive status was seen about 90% or about 30% of the time for most TCR beta V segments in an earlier analysis.

The PCR used 60 Vbeta and 13 Jbeta primers. This table comes from immunoSEQ multiplex PCR, and its TCRdb copy is limited to in-frame clones, with some not included. Of about 190,000 clones in the sample, 65% to 80% are singletons; the top ten hold approximately 4.8%. These donors, healthy bone marrow donors, were studied. The clonotype was recovered from a man aged 25 to 45 in good health and CMV-seropositive. The chain joins TRBV6-1 to TRBJ1-1, with no clear D. The sequenced sample consisted of PBMCs. The CDR3 protein is CASSEARGAPGDTEAFF. CDR3 bases: TGTGCCAGCAGTGAAGCCCGGGGTGCCCCCGGGGACACTGAAGCTTTCTTT.